This TCR beta chain appears in the sequencing data of a study of blood T cells in healthy people across ages. Combining a sample-barcoded 5' primer with a J-beta primer mix, a second PCR ran for about 6 to 12 cycles. TCRdb recomputed calls from the 5' RACE reads with MiXCR, one row per CDR3 protein. The sample lists about 640,000 distinct CDR3 sequences, roughly three fifths occurring once. Isolated PBMCs totaled at least 6.5 million in each sample. Germline loops: CDR1 SGHRS, CDR2 YFSETQ. This CDR3 is built from 14 residues. Sequencing used blood. This TCR derives from a man between 60 and 75 years old in good health. The rearrangement joins TRBV5-1 to TRBJ2-7, with D possibly TRBD1 on 6 matching bases. The assigned J gene may be wrong: the sequence end matches TRBJ2-5 better. The CDR3 protein is CASRLDPQGETQYF. The CDR3 nucleotides read TGCGCCAGCCGTTTGGACCCCCAGGGGGAGACCCAGTACTTC.